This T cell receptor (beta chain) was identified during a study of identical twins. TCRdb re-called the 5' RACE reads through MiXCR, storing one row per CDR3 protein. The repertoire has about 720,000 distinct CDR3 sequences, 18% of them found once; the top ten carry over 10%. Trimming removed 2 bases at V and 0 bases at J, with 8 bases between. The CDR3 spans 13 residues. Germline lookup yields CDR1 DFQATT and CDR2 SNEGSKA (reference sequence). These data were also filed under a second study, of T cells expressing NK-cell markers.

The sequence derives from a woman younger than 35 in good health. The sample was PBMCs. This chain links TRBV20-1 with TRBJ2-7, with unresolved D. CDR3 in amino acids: CSARSESSYEQYF. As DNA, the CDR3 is TGCAGTGCTAGAAGCGAGAGCTCCTACGAGCAGTACTTC.